This TCR beta chain was documented in a study of cytomegalovirus exposure and HLA in healthy donors. The overall study: HLA-typed donors were the source of 86 million or so unique TCRs held in an early data release. Overall study findings and caveats: Published work reported that the classifier diagnosed cytomegalovirus status with high specificity and sensitivity.

This clone was counted a few times. Its target is not known. PCR involved 60 Vbeta and 13 Jbeta primers. Clones were sequenced by immunoSEQ multiplex PCR, and TCRdb holds only the in-frame ones, with some missing. The sample lists about 120,000 clones, about 75% occurring once. Germline V gene lookup returns CDR1 SGHVS and CDR2 FQNEAQ. Trimming shortened V by 5 bases and J by 9 bases, and 14 bases separated the two germline ends. The CDR3 runs 13 residues. Input material: PBMCs. This clonotype originated in a man aged 60 to 75 in good health and CMV-seropositive. This chain joins TRBV7-8 and TRBJ2-1, with no clear D. CDR3 sequence: CASSPLRLSEQFF. CDR3 coding DNA: TGTGCCAGCAGCCCCTTGCGCCTTTCTGAGCAGTTCTTC.